Following are 23 T cell receptor beta chains from one sample sequenced in a study of STAT5B mutations in CD4+ large granular lymphocyte leukemia. Data came from immunoSEQ multiplex PCR; TCRdb stores just in-frame clones and leaves some out. This sample carries about 34,000 clones, less than 85% of them seen once, and the ten largest clones take about 6.6%. Sequenced: CD4+ T cells from blood buffy coats. These receptors were obtained from a human donor in good health.

This chain links TRBV5-1 with TRBJ1-2, with D possibly TRBD1 on 6 matching bases. Germline values: CDR1 SGHRS, CDR2 YFSETQ. The CDR3 sequence is 13 residues long. Trimming removed 4 bases at V and 5 bases at J, with 12 bases between. The CDR3 is CASSGIQGYGYTF. CDR3 in DNA: TGCGCCAGCAGCGGAATACAGGGATATGGCTACACCTTC.

CDR3 nucleotide sequence: TGTGCCAGCAGCGGCCTGGACAGGGGCTGGACCGGGGAGCTGTTTTTT. It yields the protein CASSGLDRGWTGELFF. This chain connects TRBV9 to TRBJ2-2, with 9 bases aligning to TRBD1. The V segment lost 3 bases and the J segment 5 bases; nucleotides outside the gene matches: 8. The CDR3 has 16 residues. Germline CDR1 and CDR2: SGDLS and YYNGEE.

The table lists this clone with a count of one. This sequence joins TRBV5-1 and TRBJ2-5, with D possibly matching TRBD1 (6 bases). V lost 3 bases to trimming and J lost 0 bases, with 12 bases between them. This CDR3 has 15 amino acids. Germline-derived CDR1 and CDR2 are SGHRS and YFSETQ. The CDR3 DNA reads TGCGCCAGCAGCTCGACCGACAGGTACCAAGAGACCCAGTACTTC. This gives the protein CASSSTDRYQETQYF.

V gene TRBV29-1 combines with J gene TRBJ2-7, with 7 bases identical to TRBD2. J lost 6 bases, V lost 7 bases, and 12 bases had no gene match. CDR3 length: 13 residues. Germline V CDR1 and CDR2: SQVTM, ANQGSEA. The CDR3 DNA follows: TGCAGCGGGTACTCGCCGGGAGGATCCGAGCAGTACTTC. The encoded protein is CSGYSPGGSEQYF.

The chain carries TRBV10-1 and TRBJ2-1; 9 bases are a match to TRBD2. Germline CDR1 WNHNN, CDR2 SYGVQD (reference sequence). The CDR3 runs 16 residues. J lost 0 bases, V lost 3 bases, and 3 bases had no gene match. Here the CDR3 DNA reads TGCGCCAGCAGTGACAAACTAGCGGGCTCCTACAATGAGCAGTTCTTC. Its protein product is CASSDKLAGSYNEQFF.

This clone was observed a few times. Other nucleotide sequences in the sample specify the same CDR3. This sequence joins TRBV4-1 and TRBJ1-2; TRBD1 might be the D (5 bases). V was clipped by 0 bases and J by 8 bases, with 10 bases between them. Germline V gene sequence: CDR1 MGHRA, CDR2 YSYEKL. The CDR3 has 13 residues. DNA for the CDR3: TGCGCCAGCAGCCAAGACCCAGGGTACGGCTACACCTTC. The encoded protein is CASSQDPGYGYTF.

The genes are TRBV5-5 and TRBJ2-1; 9 bases are shared with TRBD2. This CDR3 has 18 amino acids. V was clipped by 1 base and J by 0 bases; unmatched bases: 8. CDR1 is SGHKS, CDR2 YYEKEE, per germline (reference sequence). This CDR3 is CASSLFSGGPASYNEQFF. CDR3 DNA: TGTGCCAGCAGCTTGTTTAGCGGGGGTCCCGCCTCCTACAATGAGCAGTTCTTC.

The CDR3 is CASRGQQGPQHF. The CDR3 DNA follows: TGCGCCAGCAGGGGACAGCAAGGGCCCCAGCATTTT. This chain joins TRBV4-1 and TRBJ1-5; 7 nucleotides line up with TRBD1. V gave up 6 bases and J gave up 9 bases; unmatched junction bases: 5. The V gene's germline CDR1 is MGHRA and CDR2 YSYEKL. The CDR3 is 12 residues long.

This chain uses TRBV29-1 with TRBJ2-7, with D perhaps TRBD2 (6 bases). CDR1 is SQVTM, CDR2 ANQGSEA, per germline. This CDR3 comprises 15 residues. V shed 6 bases and J shed 0 bases, with 18 bases lying between them. CDR3 sequence reads: CSVYSSGSLSYEQYF. The DNA of the CDR3 is TGCAGCGTCTACTCGAGCGGGTCCCTCTCCTACGAGCAGTACTTC.

Only one count was recorded for this clone. The CDR3 nucleotides read TGCGCCAGCAGCCGGGAGGGGTTTGAGACCCAGTACTTC. It encodes CASSREGFETQYF. V and J are TRBV4-3 and TRBJ2-5; 7 nucleotides match TRBD2. This CDR3 is 13 amino acids long. Germline CDR1 is LGHNA and CDR2 is YSLEER. V lost 4 bases and J lost 5; bases outside the gene matches: 4.

In this sample, this clone turned up once. The V call is TRBV29-1, the J call TRBJ1-2, with 7 bases aligning to TRBD1. Germline CDR1 and CDR2: SQVTM and ANQGSEA. The trim removed 5 bases at V and 8 bases at J, leaving 14 bases unmatched. The CDR3 covers 14 residues. The CDR3 DNA sequence: TGCAGCGTTCAACAGAATGACAGGGTGGGAGGCTACACCTTC. Its protein is CSVQQNDRVGGYTF. Looking up the rest from reference TRBV29-1 and TRBJ1-2 gives the full variable domain: SAVISQKPSRDICQRGTSLTIQCQVDSQVTMMFWYRQQPGQSLTLIATANQGSEATYESGFVIDKFPISRPNLTFSTLTVSNMSPEDSSIYLCSVQQNDRVGGYTFGSGTRLTVV.

CDR3 residues: CASSESNVRGVEHF. The CDR3 bases are TGTGCCAGCAGTGAAAGTAATGTCAGGGGAGTTGAGCATTTT. V and J are TRBV2 and TRBJ1-5; D is possibly TRBD1 (6 bases). The CDR3 is made up of 14 amino acids. Trimming cost V 2 bases and J 14 bases, with 19 bases left between them. In germline, CDR1 is SNHLY, CDR2 FYNNEI.

The chain has TRBV23-1 and TRBJ2-5; D not certain. TRBV23-1 belongs to the ORF category, with a function that is uncertain. This CDR3 is 14 amino acids long. V was shortened by 3 bases and J by 5 bases, with 13 bases between the two germline ends. CDR3 loop: CASSHPPQSETQYF. As DNA, the CDR3 is TGCGCCAGCAGTCATCCGCCCCAGAGCGAGACCCAGTACTTC.

The sample holds one count of this clone. The V gene is TRBV7-9, the J gene TRBJ1-1; possibly TRBD1 for D (5 bases). Germline V gives CDR1 SEHNR, CDR2 FQNEAQ (reference sequence). The V and J ends lost 5 bases and 3 bases respectively, with 13 bases between them. CDR3 length: 14 residues. The CDR3 sequence: CASSHSGGYTEAFF. The CDR3 region has the DNA TGTGCCAGCAGCCATTCCGGGGGATACACTGAAGCTTTCTTT.

This chain joins TRBV18 and TRBJ2-3; TRBD1 agrees at 8 bases. Germline values: CDR1 KGHSH, CDR2 LQKENI. V gave up 6 bases and J gave up 8 bases; unmatched junction bases: 13. This CDR3 is built from 15 residues. DNA of the CDR3: TGTGCCAGCTCCCAAGACAGGGGCTCGGCGGGTACGCAGTATTTT. Protein product: CASSQDRGSAGTQYF.

This chain links TRBV5-1 with TRBJ1-4; 7 positions match TRBD1. The CDR3 is 16 residues long. CDR1 is SGHRS and CDR2 is YFSETQ in the germline V gene. V lost 0 bases, J lost 0 bases, and 2 bases stayed unmatched. The CDR3 region is CASSLGGQSTNEKLFF. CDR3 nucleotides: TGCGCCAGCAGCTTGGGGGGACAGTCAACTAATGAAAAACTGTTTTTT.

Only one count was recorded for this clone. The chain couples TRBV7-9 to TRBJ2-1, with D hard to call. The CDR3 has 16 residues. CDR1 and CDR2 from the germline V gene are SEHNR and FQNEAQ (reference sequence). Trimming shortened V by 2 bases and J by 4 bases, and 15 bases separated the two germline ends. CDR3 coding DNA: TGTGCCAGCAGCTTACCAGATGGATTCAGGTACAATGAGCAGTTCTTC. It specifies CASSLPDGFRYNEQFF.

V is TRBV5-1 and J is TRBJ1-1; 8 bases are a match to TRBD1. Germline lookup yields CDR1 SGHRS and CDR2 YFSETQ. This CDR3 has 13 amino acids. V trimming: 6 bases; J trimming: 4 bases; junction bases outside the gene matches: 5. The CDR3 sequence is CASTGQGATEAFF. As DNA, the CDR3 is TGCGCCAGCACGGGGCAGGGGGCCACTGAAGCTTTCTTT.

The rearrangement links TRBV4-2 to TRBJ2-3; D is perhaps TRBD2 (5 bases). The CDR3 covers 18 residues. Germline-derived CDR1 and CDR2 are LGHNA and YNFKEQ. Trimming removed 0 bases at V and 1 base at J, with 17 bases between. The CDR3 spells CASSQEWLADFGTDTQYF. CDR3 coding DNA: TGTGCCAGCAGCCAAGAATGGTTGGCGGACTTTGGCACAGATACGCAGTATTTT.

The gene calls are TRBV2 and TRBJ1-6; TRBD1 aligns across 8 bases. The CDR3 has 13 amino acids. The V gene's germline CDR1 is SNHLY and CDR2 FYNNEI. V lost 7 bases and J lost 10; bases outside the gene matches: 6. The CDR3 protein is CASKGTGGSPLHF. CDR3 DNA: TGTGCCAGCAAGGGGACAGGAGGCTCACCCCTCCACTTT. The full variable domain, rest sourced from reference TRBV2 and TRBJ1-6, is EPEVTQTPSHQVTQMGQEVILRCVPISNHLYFYWYRQILGQKVEFLVSFYNNEISEKSEIFDDQFSVERPDGSNFTLKIRSTKLEDSAMYFCASKGTGGSPLHFGNGTRLTVT.

The chain carries TRBV10-1 and TRBJ2-7; maybe TRBD1 (5 bases). V lost 3 bases and J lost 1, with 10 bases in between. CDR3 length equals 14 residues. The germline gives CDR1 WNHNN, CDR2 SYGVQD (reference sequence). As DNA, the CDR3 is TGCGCCAGCAGTGATCGAAGGGGATCCTACGAGCAGTACTTC. It yields the protein CASSDRRGSYEQYF.

The V gene is TRBV12-5, the J gene TRBJ1-2, with a possible D match to TRBD1 (5 bases). Germline V CDR1 and CDR2: LGHNT, FRNRAP. The CDR3 has 14 residues. Trimming left V 3 bases short and J 4 bases short, with 12 bases between. The CDR3 spells CASGFGLDSYGYTF. CDR3 in DNA: TGTGCTAGTGGTTTTGGACTTGACAGCTATGGCTACACCTTC.

This clone came up once. The CDR3 here is CASSEARQGEGYGYTF. In DNA form, the CDR3 reads TGTGCCAGCAGTGAAGCTAGGCAGGGGGAGGGCTATGGCTACACCTTC. The rearrangement joins TRBV2 to TRBJ1-2, with TRBD1 identical over 7 bases. This CDR3 is 16 amino acids long. J was trimmed by 4 bases and V by 0 bases; bases with no gene match: 8. Germline loops: CDR1 SNHLY, CDR2 FYNNEI.